The 2 T cell receptor beta chains in this list originate from one sample, sequenced in a study of blood T cell repertoires in COVID-19. The protocol was immunoSEQ multiplex PCR, while the TCRdb copy is restricted to in-frame clones and leaves out a portion. The sample lists 200,000 to 250,000 clones; about 80% were seen once. The sample consisted of peripheral blood. Every receptor here comes from a woman aged 25 to 39 who had recovered from COVID-19.

In this sample, this clone turned up a few times. Here the CDR3 reads CSVEGWQGNTEAFF. The CDR3 DNA reads as TGCAGCGTTGAAGGGTGGCAGGGAAACACTGAAGCTTTCTTT. The J gene is TRBJ1-1, the V gene TRBV29-1, with D perhaps TRBD1 (5 bases). V lost 1 base and J 2 bases, leaving 11 bases between the germline ends. The germline gives CDR1 SQVTM, CDR2 ANQGSEA. This CDR3 is 14 amino acids long.

CDR3 sequence (DNA): TGTGCCAGCAGTAAGGAGCGGGAGAGGTACTACAATGAGCAGTTCTTC. This gives the protein CASSKERERYYNEQFF. This chain connects TRBV27 to TRBJ2-1; TRBD2 matches 8 bases. V trimming: 5 bases; J trimming: 3 bases; junction bases outside the gene matches: 9. The CDR3 is 16 residues long. Germline-derived CDR1 and CDR2 are MNHEY and SMNVEV (reference sequence).